This T cell receptor (beta chain) was documented in a study of T cells in Graves' hyperthyroidism and ophthalmopathy. This clonotype was counted ten times or more. V was shortened by 3 bases and J by 1 base, with 2 bases between the two germline ends. The CDR3 length is 12 residues. The germline gives CDR1 KGHDR, CDR2 SFDVKD. What was amplified from RNA transcripts were TCR beta CDR3 regions. HTBI primers were used for first-round RT-PCR of the TCR CDR3. Each CDR3 protein is one row after TCRdb ran MiXCR on the multiplex PCR reads. The sample contains a few hundred thousand distinct CDR3 sequences, roughly 15% of which appear only once.

This receptor was taken from a woman aged 30 to 39 with Graves' ophthalmopathy. Sequenced: blood. The chain couples TRBV24-1 to TRBJ1-1; D unclear. The CDR3 loop reads CATSDRNTEAFF. Here the CDR3 DNA reads TGTGCCACCAGTGATCGGAACACTGAAGCTTTCTTT.